These 8 T cell receptor beta chains were all obtained from the same sample, sequenced in a study of T cell changes during pregnancy in multiple sclerosis. TCRdb keeps only in-frame clones here, not all; method: immunoSEQ multiplex PCR. Among about 28,000 clones listed, 89% were seen once. The sequences come from CD4+ T cells from peripheral blood mononuclear cells, collected in the second trimester of pregnancy. The origin of the receptors is a female donor with multiple sclerosis, enrolled in a pregnancy study.

The rearrangement joins TRBV4-1 to TRBJ2-1, with 8 positions matching TRBD2. Germline trimming cut 4 bases from V and 4 bases from J; bases unmatched to any gene: 9. The CDR3 totals 16 residues. The germline gives CDR1 MGHRA, CDR2 YSYEKL. CDR3 DNA sequence: TGCGCCAGCAGCCCAAGGGGCGGGGGGAGTTACAATGAGCAGTTCTTC. This codes for CASSPRGGGSYNEQFF.

J is TRBJ1-2 and V is TRBV7-8, with D possibly being TRBD1 (6 bases). The CDR3 consists of 13 residues. Germline V gives CDR1 SGHVS, CDR2 FQNEAQ. V was cut by 6 bases and J by 7 bases, with 15 bases left in between. The CDR3 sequence: CASSLQGDGGYTF. The CDR3 nucleotides read TGTGCCAGCAGTTTACAGGGTGACGGTGGCTACACCTTC.

V usage is TRBV21-1 and J usage is TRBJ2-3; whether TRBD2, the table's D call, matches the DNA was not checked. TRBV21-1 represents a pseudogene. CDR3 length: 15 amino acids. The CDR3 protein is CATAPTSGVTDTQYF. DNA of the CDR3: TGTGCCACCGCCCCGACTAGCGGGGTGACAGATACGCAGTATTTT.

V usage is TRBV7-2 and J usage is TRBJ1-3; no clear D gene. The V and J ends lost 2 bases and 0 bases respectively, with 8 bases between them. Germline V gene lookup returns CDR1 SGHTA and CDR2 FQGNSA. This CDR3 comprises 15 residues. CDR3 nucleotide sequence: TGTGCCAGCAGCTTATACAGCAGCTCTGGAAACACCATATATTTT. It is translated as CASSLYSSSGNTIYF.

The V call is TRBV5-4, the J call TRBJ1-2; 8 bases agree with TRBD1. This CDR3 region has 13 residues. Per germline, CDR1 SGHNT and CDR2 YYREEE (reference sequence). V lost 0 bases, J lost 6 bases, and 1 base stayed unmatched. CDR3 DNA sequence: TGTGCCAGCAGCTTGGAACAGGGGGATGGCTACACCTTC. Translation: CASSLEQGDGYTF.

As concerns this clone: The sample holds other DNA sequences that translate to the same CDR3. V and J are TRBV6-1 and TRBJ1-5; 7 bases are shared with TRBD1. This CDR3 spans 13 amino acids. The germline gives CDR1 MNHNS, CDR2 SASEGT. Unmatched junction bases numbered 1, after V lost 1 base and J lost 7 bases. The CDR3 bases are TGTGCCAGCAGTGAAGACAGGGGCCAGCCCCAGCATTTT. This codes for CASSEDRGQPQHF.

The chain recombines TRBV29-1 with TRBJ2-1, with TRBD1 matching 7 bases. In germline, CDR1 is SQVTM, CDR2 ANQGSEA. Unmatched junction bases numbered 8, after V lost 8 bases and J lost 1 base. The CDR3 consists of 14 residues. CDR3 amino acids: CSSTTGTSYNEQFF. The CDR3 nucleotides are TGCAGCTCCACGACAGGGACGTCCTACAATGAGCAGTTCTTC.

About this clone: The junction does not match germline at one end; this may be a read error. CDR3 residues: CASSPDLDRGLTATNEKLFF. In DNA form, the CDR3 reads TGTGCTAGCAGCCCCGACCTGGACAGGGGATTGACGGCAACTAATGAAAAACTGTTTTTT. The rearrangement links TRBV7-7 to TRBJ1-4; 9 bases are shared with TRBD1. This CDR3 spans 20 amino acids. Germline CDR1 and CDR2: SSHAT and FNYEAQ (reference sequence).